These T cell receptor beta chains were read from a single sample in a study of graft-versus-host responses after intestinal transplantation. Profiling relied on immunoSEQ multiplex PCR, and the TCRdb table lists in-frame clones only, not all of them. The sample consists of some 8,700 clones, 85% to 95% of them appearing once. Sequencing used PBMCs, obtained 11 days after intestinal transplantation. Receptor source: a human patient who received an intestinal transplant, so some T cells may come from the graft donor. The CDR3 runs from the conserved cysteine through the conserved F or W. A D gene is named only where the DNA matches it firmly. Size values are once, few and many counts, or a class for expanded clones, and some rows have none.

abundance | d_gene | j_gene | v_gene | CDR3nt | CDR3aa
. | TRBD2 | TRBJ2-1 | TRBV5-4 | TGTGCCAGCAGCTTGGATTCCGGGACTAGCGGGGGGCCCGGCTACAATGAGCAGTTCTTC | CASSLDSGTSGGPGYNEQFF
. | . | TRBJ1-4 | TRBV27 | TGTGCCAGCAGTTTAACGGGTGCAACTAATGAAAAACTGTTTTTT | CASSLTGATNEKLFF
. | . | TRBJ2-1 | TRBV25-1 | TGTGCCAGCAGTGACTCAAAACGGGGGGCCCCCTACAATGAGCAGTTCTTC | CASSDSKRGAPYNEQFF
. | . | TRBJ2-7 | TRBV28 | TGTGCCAGCAGTTTATTTTTGGGGGGACAGAGCTCCTACGAGCAGTACTTC | CASSLFLGGQSSYEQYF
. | . | TRBJ2-7 | TRBV15 | TGTGCCACCAGCAGAGAGAAGGTACAGCCCTACGAGCAGTACTTC | CATSREKVQPYEQYF
. | . | TRBJ2-3 | TRBV19 | TGTGCCAGTAGTATCCGGAGGATTGGCACAGATACGCAGTATTTT | CASSIRRIGTDTQYF
. | . | TRBJ2-3 | TRBV2 | TGTGCCAGCAATCCGGGAGAACTCCCCCCAGATACGCAGTATTTT | CASNPGELPPDTQYF
. | . | TRBJ1-1 | TRBV6-1 | TGTGCCAGCAAAGAAACAGGTAACACTGAAGCTTTCTTT | CASKETGNTEAFF
. | . | TRBJ1-2 | TRBV19 | TGTGCCAGTCAACTCATCGGGAACGCCGGGGGCTACACCTTC | CASQLIGNAGGYTF
. | . | TRBJ1-5 | TRBV28 | TGTGCCAGCAGTTTACTCCAGGGTTTCAATCAGCCCCAGCATTTT | CASSLLQGFNQPQHF
. | TRBD1 | TRBJ1-2 | TRBV6-5 | TGTGCCAGCAGGACAGGGATGGAGGGCTACACCTTC | CASRTGMEGYTF
once | TRBD2 | TRBJ2-1 | TRBV7-9 | TGTGCCAGCAGCTGGCGACCGGGACTAGCGGGAGTTTTCTCCAATGAGCAGTTCTTC | CASSWRPGLAGVFSNEQFF
. | . | TRBJ1-1 | TRBV9 | TGTGCCAGCGGTCGGTTGGCAGCGAGGAACACTGAAGCTTTCTTT | CASGRLAARNTEAFF
. | . | TRBJ1-2 | TRBV5-4 | TGTGCCAGCAGCTTGAGCGACGGCTACACCTTC | CASSLSDGYTF
. | . | TRBJ2-1 | TRBV6-6 | TGTGCCAGCAGTTACCTCCCCGGGTACAATGAGCAGTTCTTC | CASSYLPGYNEQFF
. | . | TRBJ2-7 | TRBV7-8 | TGTGCCAGCAGCCCGACAGTCTCCTACGAGCAGTACTTC | CASSPTVSYEQYF
once | . | TRBJ2-3 | TRBV4-1 | TGCGCCAGCAGCCAAATAGGGGTAGATACGCAGTATTTT | CASSQIGVDTQYF